The present entry profiles one T cell receptor beta chain with its context. This entry comes from a study of CD8 T cells in Susac syndrome. The sequenced target, TCR beta, came from blood CD8+ and CD4+ T cells. Healthy donors matched for age and sex were used as controls. RNA, at 0.5 to 1 ug, was reverse transcribed with random hexamers. Amplification of TCR beta CDR3 spanned 54 Vbeta and 13 Jbeta via immunoSEQ multiplex PCR. TCRdb itself ran the immunoSEQ multiplex PCR reads through MiXCR, one entry per CDR3 protein. The table lists under 200,000 distinct CDR3 sequences, 85% to 95% of them singletons. Trimming removed 0 bases at V and 2 bases at J, with 12 bases between. The germline CDR1 and CDR2 sequences are SGDLS and YYNGEE. The CDR3 sequence is 16 residues long.

The V and J genes are TRBV9 and TRBJ2-1; D may match TRBD1 or TRBD2 (5 bases each). This TCR was recovered from a human donor in good health. Input material: CD4+ T cells from PBMCs. The CDR3, as DNA: TGTGCCAGCAGCGTAGGAGGGACGGGAACCTACAATGAGCAGTTCTTC. Protein product: CASSVGGTGTYNEQFF.